Listed below are T cell receptor beta chains from one sample, sequenced in a study of cytomegalovirus exposure and HLA in healthy donors. Profiled with immunoSEQ multiplex PCR; TCRdb holds only in-frame clones, not every one. The table shows about 160,000 clones, with about 82% occurring only once. The sample comprised PBMCs. These receptors were taken from a woman aged 30 to 39 in good health and CMV-seropositive. The CDR3 runs from the conserved cysteine through the conserved F or W. Fields, in order: V gene, J gene, D gene, clone size, CDR3 protein. D genes are given only for firm matches. Clone size is given for some rows only: seen once, a few or many times, or a class if the clone is expanded.

TRBV6-1	TRBJ1-4	-	once	CASSEAGGLNEKLFF
TRBV7-9	TRBJ1-2	TRBD1	-	CASSPGTGVVGYTF
TRBV18	TRBJ1-2	TRBD1	few	CASSPGQGTGGYTF
TRBV5-1	TRBJ2-7	-	-	CASSLNPLGARFEQYF
TRBV6-5	TRBJ2-3	TRBD1	-	CASSYSSTGGAYTQYF
TRBV12-5	TRBJ2-2	TRBD1	few	CASGFSTGQGALTGELFF
TRBV21-1	TRBJ1-1	-	-	CASSTRTGVLGSNTEAFF
TRBV10-2	TRBJ2-3	TRBD2	once	CASSPLSGGGTDTQYF
TRBV4-1	TRBJ2-3	TRBD1	few	CASSKRQGPSDTQYF
TRBV7-3	TRBJ2-2	TRBD2	-	CASTPDSGGTGELFF
TRBV28	TRBJ2-7	-	few	CASSGTVYEQYF
TRBV5-1	TRBJ1-1	-	-	CASSLAGGMNTEAFF
TRBV9	TRBJ2-1	TRBD1	few	CASSVRTGGINEQFF
TRBV9	TRBJ2-7	TRBD2	few	CASSFTSGPLYEQYF
TRBV4-1	TRBJ1-4	-	-	CASSRSGRDEKLFF
TRBV6-1	TRBJ2-4	-	few	CASSERGSVDIQYF